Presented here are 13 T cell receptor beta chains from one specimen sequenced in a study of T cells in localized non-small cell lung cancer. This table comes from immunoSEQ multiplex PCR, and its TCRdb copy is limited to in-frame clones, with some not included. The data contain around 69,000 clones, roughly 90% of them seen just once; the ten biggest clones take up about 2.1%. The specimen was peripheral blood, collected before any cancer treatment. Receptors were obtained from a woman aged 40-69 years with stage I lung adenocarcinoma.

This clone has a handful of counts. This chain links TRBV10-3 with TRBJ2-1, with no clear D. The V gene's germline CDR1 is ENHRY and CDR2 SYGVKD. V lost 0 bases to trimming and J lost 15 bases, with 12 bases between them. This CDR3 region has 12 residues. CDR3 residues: CAISESYPSRFF. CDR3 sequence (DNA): TGTGCCATCAGTGAGTCTTATCCCTCCCGGTTCTTC.

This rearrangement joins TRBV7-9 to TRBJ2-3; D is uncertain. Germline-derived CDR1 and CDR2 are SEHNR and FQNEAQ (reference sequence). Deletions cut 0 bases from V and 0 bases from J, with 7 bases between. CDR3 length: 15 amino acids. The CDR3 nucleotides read TGTGCCAGCAGCTTAGCGGTGGTGAGCACAGATACGCAGTATTTT. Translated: CASSLAVVSTDTQYF.

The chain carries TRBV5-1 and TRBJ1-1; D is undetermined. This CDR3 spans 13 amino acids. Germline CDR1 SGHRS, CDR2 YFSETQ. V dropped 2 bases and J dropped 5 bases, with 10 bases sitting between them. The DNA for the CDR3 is TGCGCCAGCAGCTTCCTCGGGGATACTGAAGCTTTCTTT. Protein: CASSFLGDTEAFF.

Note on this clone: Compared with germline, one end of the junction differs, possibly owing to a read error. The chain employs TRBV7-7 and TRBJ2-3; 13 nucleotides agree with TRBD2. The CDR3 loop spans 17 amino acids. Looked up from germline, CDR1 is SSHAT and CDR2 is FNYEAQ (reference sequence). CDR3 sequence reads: CASSQTSGRVSTDTQYF. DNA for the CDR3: TGTGCTAGCAGCCAAACTAGCGGGAGGGTTAGCACAGATACGCAGTATTTT.

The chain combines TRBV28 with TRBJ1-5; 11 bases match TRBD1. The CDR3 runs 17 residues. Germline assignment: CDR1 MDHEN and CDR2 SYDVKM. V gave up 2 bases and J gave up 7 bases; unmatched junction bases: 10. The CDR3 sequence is CASSLGSGTGGNQPQHF. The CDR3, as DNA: TGTGCCAGCAGTTTAGGGTCAGGGACAGGGGGTAACCAGCCCCAGCATTTT.

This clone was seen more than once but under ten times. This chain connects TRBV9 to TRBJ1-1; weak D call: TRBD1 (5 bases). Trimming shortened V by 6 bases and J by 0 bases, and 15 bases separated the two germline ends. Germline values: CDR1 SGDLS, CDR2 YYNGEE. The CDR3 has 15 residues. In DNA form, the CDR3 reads TGTGCCAGCAACCGAGTCGAGGGGATGAACACTGAAGCTTTCTTT. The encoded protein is CASNRVEGMNTEAFF. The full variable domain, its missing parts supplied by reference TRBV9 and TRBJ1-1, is DSGVTQTPKHLITATGQRVTLRCSPRSGDLSVYWYQQSLDQGLQFLIQYYNGEERAKGNILERFSAQQFPDLHSELNLSSLELGDSALYFCASNRVEGMNTEAFFGQGTRLTVV.

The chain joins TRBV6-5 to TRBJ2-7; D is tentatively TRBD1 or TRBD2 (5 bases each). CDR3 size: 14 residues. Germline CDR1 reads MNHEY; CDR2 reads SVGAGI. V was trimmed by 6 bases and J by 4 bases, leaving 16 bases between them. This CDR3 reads CASSLRDGLYEQYF. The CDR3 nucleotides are TGTGCCAGCAGCCTCCGGGACGGACTTTACGAGCAGTACTTC.

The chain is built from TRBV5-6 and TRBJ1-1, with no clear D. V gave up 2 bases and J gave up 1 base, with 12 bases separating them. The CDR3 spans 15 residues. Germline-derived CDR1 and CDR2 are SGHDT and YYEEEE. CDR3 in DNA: TGTGCCAGCAGCTTAGAGGCCGGCTCGAACACTGAAGCTTTCTTT. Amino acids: CASSLEAGSNTEAFF.

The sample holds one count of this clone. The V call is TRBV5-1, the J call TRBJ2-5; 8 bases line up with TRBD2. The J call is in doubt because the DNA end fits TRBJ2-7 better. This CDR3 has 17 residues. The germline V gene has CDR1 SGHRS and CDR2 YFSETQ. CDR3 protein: CASSLRQRGKAAYEQYF. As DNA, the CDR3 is TGCGCCAGCAGCTTGCGTCAGCGGGGGAAAGCGGCCTACGAGCAGTACTTC.

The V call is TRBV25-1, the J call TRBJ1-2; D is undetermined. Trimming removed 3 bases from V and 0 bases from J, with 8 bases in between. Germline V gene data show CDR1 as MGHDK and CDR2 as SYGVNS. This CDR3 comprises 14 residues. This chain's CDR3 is CASSDAGSNYGYTF. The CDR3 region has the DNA TGTGCCAGCAGTGACGCGGGTTCTAACTATGGCTACACCTTC.

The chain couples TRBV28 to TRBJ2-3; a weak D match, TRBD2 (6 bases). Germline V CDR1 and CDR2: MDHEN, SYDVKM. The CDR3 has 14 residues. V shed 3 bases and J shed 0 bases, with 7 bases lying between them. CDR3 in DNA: TGTGCCAGCAGTTTGGGGACTAGCACAGATACGCAGTATTTT. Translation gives CASSLGTSTDTQYF.

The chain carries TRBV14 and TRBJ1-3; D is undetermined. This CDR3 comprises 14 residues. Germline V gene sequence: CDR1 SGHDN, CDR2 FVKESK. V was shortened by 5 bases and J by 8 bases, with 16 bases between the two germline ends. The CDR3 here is CASSVASVGYTIYF. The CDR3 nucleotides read TGTGCCAGCAGCGTCGCCAGTGTGGGGTACACCATATATTTT.

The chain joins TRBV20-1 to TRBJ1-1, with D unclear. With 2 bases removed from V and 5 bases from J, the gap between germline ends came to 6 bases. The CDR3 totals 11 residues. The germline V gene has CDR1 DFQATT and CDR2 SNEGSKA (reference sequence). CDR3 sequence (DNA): TGCAGTGCTAGACCCACGACTGAAGCTTTCTTT. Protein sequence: CSARPTTEAFF.